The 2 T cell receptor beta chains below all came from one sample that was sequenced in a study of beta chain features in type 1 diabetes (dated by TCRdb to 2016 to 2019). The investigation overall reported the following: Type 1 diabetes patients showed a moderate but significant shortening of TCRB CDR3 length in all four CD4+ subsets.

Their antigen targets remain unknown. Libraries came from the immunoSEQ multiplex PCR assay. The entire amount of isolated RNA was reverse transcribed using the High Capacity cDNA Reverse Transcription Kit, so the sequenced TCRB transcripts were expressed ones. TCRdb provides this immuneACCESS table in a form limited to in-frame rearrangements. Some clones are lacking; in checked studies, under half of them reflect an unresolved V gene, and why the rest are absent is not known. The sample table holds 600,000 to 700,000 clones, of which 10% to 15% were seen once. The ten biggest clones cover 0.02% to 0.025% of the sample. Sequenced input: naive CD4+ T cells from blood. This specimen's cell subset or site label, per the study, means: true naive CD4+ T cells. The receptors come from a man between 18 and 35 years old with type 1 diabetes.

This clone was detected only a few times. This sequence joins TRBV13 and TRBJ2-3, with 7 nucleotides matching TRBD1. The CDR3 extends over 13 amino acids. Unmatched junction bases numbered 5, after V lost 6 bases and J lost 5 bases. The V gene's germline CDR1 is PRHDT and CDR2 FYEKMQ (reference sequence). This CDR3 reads CASRLTGKDTQYF. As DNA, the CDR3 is TGTGCCAGCAGATTGACAGGGAAAGATACGCAGTATTTT. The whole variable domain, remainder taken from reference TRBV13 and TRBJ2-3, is AAGVIQSPRHLIKEKRETATLKCYPIPRHDTVYWYQQGPGQDPQFLISFYEKMQSDKGSIPDRFSAQQFSDYHSELNMSSLELGDSALYFCASRLTGKDTQYFGPGTRLTVL.

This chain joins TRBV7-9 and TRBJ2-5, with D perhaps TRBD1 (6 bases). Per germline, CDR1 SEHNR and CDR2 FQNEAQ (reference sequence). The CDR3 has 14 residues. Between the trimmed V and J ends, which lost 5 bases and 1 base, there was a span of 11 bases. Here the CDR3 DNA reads TGTGCCAGCAGCCCCGCACAGGGCCAAGAGACCCAGTACTTC. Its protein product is CASSPAQGQETQYF.